This T cell receptor (beta chain) was identified in a study of shared clonotypes between healthy human individuals. Study as a whole: Per-donor plates numbered three CD4 naive, three CD4 memory, two CD8 naive and one CD8 memory. Study-level points and caveats: Non-shared clonotypes showed lower generation probabilities than clonotypes common to all four donors. Generally, naive subsets (rather than memory subsets) showed larger estimated richness.

This CDR3 spans 16 amino acids. Germline V gene lookup returns CDR1 SGHNT and CDR2 YYREEE (reference sequence). Trimming stripped 4 bases from V and 0 bases from J, with 13 bases between. Worth noting for this clone: Its target is unknown.

The DNA input per sorted-subset replicate PCR was 150 to 200 ng, corresponding to around 28,000 T cell genomes. Profiled with immunoSEQ multiplex PCR; TCRdb holds only in-frame clones, not every one. The table lists a few hundred thousand clones, approximately 65% of them singletons, with over 8.5% in the top ten. The sequenced material came from memory CD4+ T cells sorted from blood. Subset denoted: CD45RA-negative fraction. This clonotype originated in a man aged 30 to 39 in good health. The chain combines TRBV5-4 with TRBJ1-4; D is possibly TRBD1 (5 bases). CDR3 loop: CASSKAGQATNEKLFF. Written as DNA, the CDR3 is TGTGCCAGCAGCAAGGCCGGACAAGCAACTAATGAAAAACTGTTTTTT.